This T cell receptor beta chain was captured by sequencing in a study of CD8 T cells in ankylosing spondylitis. Findings and caveats of the study: Seemingly distinctive of ankylosing spondylitis blood was a TCR beta motif formed by eight highly homologous variants. In the blood and synovial fluid of reactive arthritis, some motif variants had been previously reported. Researchers reportedly found disease-linked clones significantly enriched in matched ankylosing spondylitis synovial fluid. Clones that were linked to disease were CD8+ and were relatively rare in peripheral blood.

This clonotype was seen more than once but under ten times. The target antigen is unknown. Scientists made TCR beta libraries using quantitative 5'-RACE with molecular barcodes. TCRdb reanalysed the 5' RACE reads using MiXCR and keeps one entry per CDR3 protein. The repertoire has 400,000 to 450,000 distinct CDR3 sequences, 15% to 20% of them found once; the top ten carry over 1%. Germline loops: CDR1 MDHEN, CDR2 SYDVKM. The CDR3 loop spans 14 amino acids. Trimming removed 2 bases from V and 5 bases from J, with 10 bases in between. This receptor was obtained from a male donor with ankylosing spondylitis. The chain combines TRBV28 with TRBJ2-1; the D is unclear. Material for sequencing was blood, either unsorted or a sorted T cell fraction (not recorded which). CDR3 sequence (DNA): TGTGCCAGCAGTTTACGTCGTCTCAACAATGAGCAGTTCTTC. Residues: CASSLRRLNNEQFF.